Only a few counts were recorded for the clone carrying this TCR beta chain. Its antigen remains unknown. The germline V gene encodes CDR1 SGHTA and CDR2 FQGNSA. This CDR3 region has 15 residues. V was clipped by 5 bases and J by 6 bases; unmatched bases: 9. This sample stems from a study of OX40 agonist ivuxolimab in advanced cancers. In the study overall: Cohort: 75% to 90% men, mean age approximately 66, aged about 23 to 79. Earlier treatment with anti-PD-1, anti-PD-L1 or anti-CTLA-4 was permitted, and less than 50% had received some. Study outcomes and limitations: Normalized T-cell clonal expansion was also low in a subset of nonresponders. CD4+ T cells averaged fewer expanded clones than CD8+ T cells.

Generated by immunoSEQ multiplex PCR, the TCRdb table keeps only in-frame clones and is missing some. The table has under 85,000 clones, less than 90% seen once. The receptor was isolated from an adult with an advanced solid tumor such as melanoma, head and neck, liver or kidney cancer. Here the sequenced sample was CD4+ or CD8+ T cells sorted from blood, taken in a trial of the OX40 agonist ivuxolimab. The chain is built from TRBV7-2 and TRBJ2-1, with 8 bases lining up with TRBD1. This CDR3 is CASSPQTGVGNEQFF. Written as DNA, the CDR3 is TGTGCCAGCAGCCCCCAGACAGGGGTGGGCAATGAGCAGTTCTTC.